The next 26 T cell receptor beta chains were all read from a single sample in a study of shared clonotypes between healthy human individuals. Repertoires were generated with immunoSEQ multiplex PCR, while TCRdb's copy carries only in-frame clones and drops some. The sample contains millions of clones, 85% to 95% of which appear only once. The sequencing sample was made of naive CD4+ T cells sorted from blood. The subset: CD45RA+ positively selected. These receptors originate from a man younger than 30 in good health.

This sequence joins TRBV10-1 and TRBJ2-3, with 12 bases that match TRBD2. The V gene's germline CDR1 is WNHNN and CDR2 SYGVQD (reference sequence). Trimming removed 4 bases from V and 2 bases from J; junction bases left unmatched: 4. This CDR3 is 16 amino acids long. The CDR3 region has the DNA TGCGCCAGCAGTGGGTGGACTAGCGGGGACACAGATACGCAGTATTTT. Translating it yields CASSGWTSGDTDTQYF.

The count of this clone is one. V usage is TRBV25-1 and J usage is TRBJ2-7; 7 nucleotides align to TRBD1. Germline CDR1 MGHDK, CDR2 SYGVNS. After removal of 6 bases from V and 3 bases from J, the junction contained 14 bases not matched to a gene. The length of the CDR3 is 16 residues. For the CDR3, the DNA is TGTGCCAGCAGCCTCTCGAAACAGGGGATCATCTACGAGCAGTACTTC. Protein: CASSLSKQGIIYEQYF.

The chain carries TRBV5-4 and TRBJ1-1; perhaps TRBD1 as D (5 bases). Trimming took off 4 bases at V and 10 bases at J, with 14 bases between the two ends. CDR3 length equals 12 residues. CDR1 SGHNT and CDR2 YYREEE come from the germline V gene (reference sequence). The CDR3 DNA reads as TGTGCCAGCAGCCTAGGCGGGGGATCAGCTTTCTTT. Residues: CASSLGGGSAFF. Variable domain in full (rest from reference TRBV5-4 and TRBJ1-1): ETGVTQSPTHLIKTRGQQVTLRCSSQSGHNTVSWYQQALGQGPQFIFQYYREEENGRGNFPPRFSGLQFPNYSSELNVNALELDDSALYLCASSLGGGSAFFGQGTRLTVV.

The chain joins TRBV18 to TRBJ2-2; perhaps TRBD2 as D (5 bases). This CDR3 is 13 amino acids long. Trimming removed 3 bases at V and 8 bases at J, with 10 bases between. Germline CDR1 KGHSH, CDR2 LQKENI. The CDR3 here is CASSPPSGGELFF. In DNA, the CDR3 is TGTGCCAGCTCACCCCCGTCGGGGGGGGAGCTGTTTTTT.

This chain links TRBV6-6 with TRBJ2-7, with D perhaps TRBD1 (6 bases). This CDR3 spans 16 amino acids. The V end was cut by 2 bases, the J end by 2 bases, with 16 bases between. Germline CDR1 and CDR2: MNHNY and SVGAGI (reference sequence). The CDR3 loop is CASSYLQGQYPYEQYF. The CDR3 DNA follows: TGTGCCAGCAGTTACCTACAGGGTCAATATCCCTACGAGCAGTACTTC.

The chain combines TRBV28 with TRBJ2-4; 7 bases fit TRBD1. From germline, CDR1 is MDHEN and CDR2 SYDVKM. With V trimmed by 2 bases and J by 2 bases, 12 bases remained unmatched. The CDR3 extends over 18 amino acids. CDR3 sequence reads: CASSLMGQRSPTKNIQYF. CDR3 sequence (DNA): TGTGCCAGCAGTTTAATGGGACAGAGGAGCCCGACCAAAAACATTCAGTACTTC. Variable domain in full (rest from reference TRBV28 and TRBJ2-4): DVKVTQSSRYLVKRTGEKVFLECVQDMDHENMFWYRQDPGLGLRLIYFSYDVKMKEKGDIPEGYSVSREKKERFSLILESASTNQTSMYLCASSLMGQRSPTKNIQYFGAGTRLSVL.

The chain joins TRBV19 to TRBJ2-2; D unresolved. Germline V gene data show CDR1 as LNHDA and CDR2 as SQIVND (reference sequence). There are 16 residues in the CDR3. V was trimmed by 2 bases and J by 1 base, leaving 11 bases between them. The CDR3 sequence: CASSIFGQRNTGELFF. The CDR3 DNA sequence: TGTGCCAGTAGTATATTTGGTCAGAGGAACACCGGGGAGCTGTTTTTT.

The table lists this clone with a count of one. As DNA, the CDR3 is TGTGCCAGCAGCTTAAACAAGGGCTTGCCGGATACGCAGTATTTT. This codes for CASSLNKGLPDTQYF. This chain joins TRBV7-2 and TRBJ2-3; D unresolved. Germline loops: CDR1 SGHTA, CDR2 FQGNSA. Trimming stripped 2 bases from V and 6 bases from J, with 15 bases between. The CDR3 extends over 15 amino acids.

V usage is TRBV10-3 and J usage is TRBJ1-5, with 9 positions matching TRBD1. The J segment lost 6 bases and the V segment lost 2 bases, leaving 5 bases of the junction unmatched. This CDR3 has 15 residues. The germline V gene encodes CDR1 ENHRY and CDR2 SYGVKD. CDR3 sequence reads: CAISERGTGLQPQHF. In DNA form, the CDR3 reads TGTGCCATCAGTGAGAGGGGGACAGGGCTTCAGCCCCAGCATTTT.

Worth noting for this clone: Other DNA variants within this sample encode the same CDR3. The gene calls are TRBV7-2 and TRBJ2-7; 11 bases agree with TRBD2. The CDR3 covers 16 residues. Trimming cost V 0 bases and J 1 base; bases outside gene matches: 2. Looked up from germline, CDR1 is SGHTA and CDR2 is FQGNSA. Here the CDR3 reads CASSLAGTSGSYEQYF. DNA for the CDR3: TGTGCCAGCAGCTTAGCCGGGACTAGCGGATCCTACGAGCAGTACTTC.

This chain connects TRBV6-6 to TRBJ1-5; D is uncertain. The CDR3 loop spans 14 amino acids. The germline V and J ends were trimmed by 2 bases and 2 bases, with 7 bases remaining between them. Germline V gene sequence: CDR1 MNHNY, CDR2 SVGAGI (reference sequence). CDR3 bases: TGTGCCAGCAGTTACAATAGGGGCAATCAGCCCCAGCATTTT. This encodes CASSYNRGNQPQHF.

The genes are TRBV28 and TRBJ2-3; 8 nucleotides align to TRBD1. The trim removed 3 bases at V and 2 bases at J, leaving 4 bases unmatched. CDR3 length: 15 amino acids. Germline CDR1 is MDHEN and CDR2 is SYDVKM. CDR3 sequence: CASSLKQGVTDTQYF. The CDR3 DNA reads as TGTGCCAGCAGTTTGAAACAGGGGGTCACAGATACGCAGTATTTT.

The chain carries TRBV10-1 and TRBJ2-5; TRBD2 aligns across 11 bases. V gave up 7 bases and J gave up 4 bases; unmatched junction bases: 23. Germline lookup yields CDR1 WNHNN and CDR2 SYGVQD (reference sequence). This CDR3 spans 20 amino acids. The CDR3 DNA reads as TGCGCCAGCAAGGGGGGACAGCTCGGGACTAGCGGTAACATCGGAGAGACCCAGTACTTC. Translation: CASKGGQLGTSGNIGETQYF.

V gene TRBV6-1 combines with J gene TRBJ2-3, with 7 bases aligning to TRBD2. This CDR3 is 15 amino acids long. Germline V gives CDR1 MNHNS, CDR2 SASEGT. Trimming cost V 2 bases and J 5 bases; bases outside gene matches: 7. CDR3 DNA sequence: TGTGCCAGCAGTGAAAGGACTAGAGTTGGAGATACGCAGTATTTT. Protein: CASSERTRVGDTQYF.

J is TRBJ1-5 and V is TRBV6-5; D is perhaps TRBD1 (5 bases). Germline loops: CDR1 MNHEY, CDR2 SVGAGI. Trimming pared 5 bases from V and 4 bases from J, leaving 9 bases between. The CDR3 has 13 residues. CDR3 amino acids: CASSPDRNQPQHF. In nucleotides, the CDR3 is TGTGCCAGCAGTCCCGACAGAAATCAGCCCCAGCATTTT.

The chain uses TRBV7-2 and TRBJ1-1; possible D gene TRBD1, 6 bases. V was cut by 5 bases and J by 1 base, with 11 bases left in between. The CDR3 runs to 14 residues. The germline V gene encodes CDR1 SGHTA and CDR2 FQGNSA. The CDR3 DNA reads TGTGCCAGCAGCCGGGACACCAAGAACACTGAAGCTTTCTTT. Its translation: CASSRDTKNTEAFF.

The chain recombines TRBV21-1 with TRBJ1-5; the D segment call TRBD1 is taken from the table without a DNA check. TRBV21-1 is marked as a pseudogene. The CDR3 covers 18 residues. In DNA, the CDR3 is TGTGCCAGCAGCAAAGCGCTTGCGGTCGGACAGCATCGACAGCCCCAGCATTTT. Protein: CASSKALAVGQHRQPQHF.

The sample holds a few counts of this clone. The genes are TRBV19 and TRBJ1-1; 8 nucleotides line up with TRBD1. This CDR3 has 14 residues. CDR1 is LNHDA and CDR2 is SQIVND in the germline V gene (reference sequence). V trimming: 6 bases; J trimming: 4 bases; junction bases outside the gene matches: 7. CDR3 DNA: TGTGCCAGTAGCCCGACAGGGGTCGGCACTGAAGCTTTCTTT. Its translation is CASSPTGVGTEAFF.

Of note for this clone: Other DNA sequences in this sample translate to the same CDR3. The chain employs TRBV2 and TRBJ1-1; a possible D gene is TRBD1 (5 bases). Trimming took 2 bases from V and 2 from J, leaving 9 bases between them. From germline, CDR1 is SNHLY and CDR2 FYNNEI. This CDR3 comprises 14 residues. CDR3 sequence (DNA): TGTGCCAGCAGTGAAACAGGTAGAAACACTGAAGCTTTCTTT. Protein product: CASSETGRNTEAFF.

The gene calls are TRBV9 and TRBJ2-7; D tentatively reads TRBD1 or TRBD2 (5 bases each). The CDR3 sequence is 14 residues long. Germline V lookup: CDR1 SGDLS, CDR2 YYNGEE. Trimming left V 4 bases short and J 5 bases short, with 16 bases between. CDR3 amino acids: CASSSEPEGNEQYF. Here the CDR3 DNA reads TGTGCCAGCAGCTCGGAGCCCGAGGGGAACGAGCAGTACTTC.

The chain has TRBV30 and TRBJ1-6, with D perhaps matching TRBD1 (5 bases). This CDR3 is 15 amino acids long. Trimming stripped 2 bases from V and 6 bases from J, with 14 bases between. CDR1 is GTSNPN and CDR2 is SVGIG in the germline V gene (reference sequence). Here the CDR3 DNA reads TGTGCCTGGAGTCCTGGGGGGGTCCTTAATTCACCCCTCCACTTT. Translated: CAWSPGGVLNSPLHF.

V is TRBV19 and J is TRBJ2-5, with D maybe TRBD1 (6 bases). Looked up from germline, CDR1 is LNHDA and CDR2 is SQIVND (reference sequence). Trimming pared 6 bases from V and 3 bases from J, leaving 23 bases between. The CDR3 has 17 residues. This CDR3 is CASSLSPPGGQKETQYF. CDR3 bases: TGTGCCAGTAGCCTTAGCCCTCCGGGCGGACAGAAAGAGACCCAGTACTTC. Variable domain in full (rest from reference TRBV19 and TRBJ2-5): DGGITQSPKYLFRKEGQNVTLSCEQNLNHDAMYWYRQDPGQGLRLIYYSQIVNDFQKGDIAEGYSVSREKKESFPLTVTSAQKNPTAFYLCASSLSPPGGQKETQYFGPGTRLLVL.

The chain links TRBV7-2 to TRBJ2-3, with D perhaps matching TRBD1 (6 bases). Germline lookup yields CDR1 SGHTA and CDR2 FQGNSA. V shed 3 bases and J shed 2 bases, with 9 bases lying between them. The CDR3 is made up of 14 amino acids. This CDR3 reads CASSLDSLTDTQYF. CDR3 DNA: TGTGCCAGCAGCTTGGACAGTCTCACAGATACGCAGTATTTT.

Turning to this clone: Other DNA sequences of this sample code for an identical CDR3. The chain links TRBV5-4 to TRBJ1-2; the match to TRBD1 covers 7 bases. The CDR3 runs 15 residues. The ends lost 0 bases at V and 2 bases at J; junction bases unmatched: 4. From germline, CDR1 is SGHNT and CDR2 YYREEE (reference sequence). The DNA for the CDR3 is TGTGCCAGCAGCTTGGGTAGACAGGGAAACTATGGCTACACCTTC. The encoded protein is CASSLGRQGNYGYTF.

Here the CDR3 reads CASSTPGLSGGELFF. CDR3 DNA: TGTGCCAGCAGTACCCCGGGACTTTCGGGCGGGGAGCTGTTTTTT. The chain employs TRBV6-6 and TRBJ2-2, with a possible D match to TRBD2 (6 bases). With 5 bases removed from V and 7 bases from J, the gap between germline ends came to 17 bases. The CDR3 contains 15 residues. Germline CDR1 is MNHNY and CDR2 is SVGAGI (reference sequence).

The V gene is TRBV5-1, the J gene TRBJ2-1; unclear D gene. From germline, CDR1 is SGHRS and CDR2 YFSETQ. There are 13 residues in the CDR3. Trimming removed 0 bases from V and 6 bases from J, with 7 bases in between. CDR3: CASSLGETNEQFF. CDR3 coding DNA: TGCGCCAGCAGCTTGGGAGAGACCAATGAGCAGTTCTTC.